The present T cell receptor beta chain was sequenced within a study of cytotoxic CD8 clonotypes in ibrutinib-treated CLL. Across the study: A median roughly 11 months of treatment, range 6 to 36, preceded the collection of response samples.

Note on this clone: What it recognizes is unknown.

Study-wide results and limits: Rising at ibrutinib response, clonality subsequently fell back toward baseline at progression. Once treatment began, public clonotypes, which were uncommon, contracted or stayed stable.

Produced via immunoSEQ multiplex PCR; TCRdb's table is partial and in-frame only. The sample has almost 85,000 clones, around 84% seen once. Sequenced here: PBMCs, sampled before ibrutinib treatment. The receptor was derived from a human donor with chronic lymphocytic leukemia.

CDR3 in amino acids: CASSYSTGGLNTEAFF. The CDR3 DNA reads as TGTGCCAGCAGTTACTCCACGGGCGGCTTGAACACTGAAGCTTTCTTT. The chain is built from TRBV6-6 and TRBJ1-1, with D unresolved. This CDR3 has 16 residues. V was trimmed by 0 bases and J by 0 bases, leaving 11 bases between them. The germline V gene has CDR1 MNHNY and CDR2 SVGAGI (reference sequence).